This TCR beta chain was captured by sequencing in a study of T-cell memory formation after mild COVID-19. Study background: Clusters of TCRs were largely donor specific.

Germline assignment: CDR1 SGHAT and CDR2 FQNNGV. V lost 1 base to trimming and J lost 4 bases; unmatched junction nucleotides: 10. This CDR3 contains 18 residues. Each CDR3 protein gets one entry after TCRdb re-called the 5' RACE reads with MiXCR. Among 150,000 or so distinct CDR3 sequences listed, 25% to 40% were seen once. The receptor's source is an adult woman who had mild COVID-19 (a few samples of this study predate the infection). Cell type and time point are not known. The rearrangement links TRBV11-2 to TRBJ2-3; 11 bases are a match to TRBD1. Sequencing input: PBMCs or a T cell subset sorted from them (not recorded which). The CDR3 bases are TGTGCCAGCAGCTTAGTCTCCCGGACAGGGGGCAGGGCAGATACGCAGTATTTT. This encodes CASSLVSRTGGRADTQYF.